This T cell receptor beta chain emerged from a study of blood T cell repertoires in COVID-19. Measured with immunoSEQ multiplex PCR; TCRdb has only the in-frame clones, and not every one. The top ten hold over 3% of the sample, which has around 250,000 clones, approximately 89% seen once. The CDR3 extends over 15 amino acids. The V gene's germline CDR1 is LGHNA and CDR2 YNFKEQ. V was trimmed by 1 base and J by 9 bases, leaving 16 bases between them. Sequencing was done on a sample of PBMCs or T cells enriched from blood (not recorded which). This clonotype originated in a woman aged 35 to 49 who had been exposed to COVID-19. The V gene is TRBV4-2, the J gene TRBJ2-1; D is perhaps TRBD2 (6 bases). For the CDR3, the DNA is TGTGCCAGCAGCCAAGTCGGGGGAACGGGGGTTGAGCAGTTCTTC. Translated: CASSQVGGTGVEQFF.